The 10 T cell receptor beta chains below all came from one sample that was sequenced in a study of cytomegalovirus exposure and HLA in healthy donors. PCR was performed using 60 Vbeta and 13 Jbeta primers. The method was immunoSEQ multiplex PCR; TCRdb's version includes in-frame clones alone and lacks a portion of them. The profile shows more than 85,000 clones, about 69% of them singletons. The sequenced material came from PBMCs. The receptors originated from a human donor in good health.

This chain links TRBV19 with TRBJ1-2, with unresolved D. Germline CDR1 reads LNHDA; CDR2 reads SQIVND (reference sequence). V was cut by 11 bases and J by 6 bases, with 10 bases left in between. This CDR3 is 10 amino acids long. CDR3 in DNA: TGTGCCTCCCGCGGCCATGGCTACACCTTC. Translated, it gives CASRGHGYTF.

The J gene is TRBJ1-1, the V gene TRBV28, with a weak D call TRBD1 (5 bases). The CDR3 covers 14 residues. V dropped 7 bases and J dropped 1 base, with 13 bases sitting between them. Germline values: CDR1 MDHEN, CDR2 SYDVKM. The CDR3 here is CASKGLFRNTEAFF. CDR3 bases: TGTGCCAGCAAGGGACTATTTAGGAACACTGAAGCTTTCTTT.

The CDR3 DNA is TGTGCCAGCTCATCACAGGGGGCGTTGGGGCCTGAAGCTTTCTTT. Amino acids: CASSSQGALGPEAFF. This chain links TRBV18 with TRBJ1-1; TRBD1 matches at 9 bases. The CDR3 is 15 residues long. V shed 5 bases and J 6 bases; nucleotides not matched to a gene: 10. In germline, CDR1 is KGHSH, CDR2 LQKENI.

This chain joins TRBV6-4 and TRBJ1-4, with D possibly being TRBD1 (5 bases). CDR1 is MRHNA and CDR2 is SNTAGT in the germline V gene. The CDR3 sequence is 16 residues long. Trimming shortened V by 0 bases and J by 4 bases, and 12 bases separated the two germline ends. The CDR3 coding sequence is TGTGCCAGCAGTGACTCAGGGGCCGCAGATAATGAAAAACTGTTTTTT. Translation gives CASSDSGAADNEKLFF.

The chain links TRBV29-1 to TRBJ1-2; 9 nucleotides line up with TRBD1. Germline loops: CDR1 SQVTM, CDR2 ANQGSEA. Trimming removed 7 bases from V and 5 bases from J; junction bases left unmatched: 5. The CDR3 loop spans 12 amino acids. The CDR3, as DNA: TGCAGCGGACGGACAGGGGATTATGGCTACACCTTC. Protein: CSGRTGDYGYTF.

The chain has TRBV30 and TRBJ2-3; 11 bases are a match to TRBD2. The germline V gene has CDR1 GTSNPN and CDR2 SVGIG (reference sequence). This CDR3 has 15 residues. V was clipped by 0 bases and J by 6 bases; unmatched bases: 5. The CDR3, as DNA: TGTGCCTGGAGTGTTATTAGCGGGAGGGCCGATACGCAGTATTTT. Its translation: CAWSVISGRADTQYF.

The CDR3 DNA reads as TGTGCCAGCAGCTTGATTGGGAGGAATGAGCAGTTCTTC. It yields the protein CASSLIGRNEQFF. V gene TRBV5-4 combines with J gene TRBJ2-1; possibly TRBD2 for D (6 bases). This CDR3 spans 13 amino acids. With 1 base removed from V and 7 bases from J, the gap between germline ends came to 9 bases. Germline-derived CDR1 and CDR2 are SGHNT and YYREEE (reference sequence).

This clone showed up just a few times. The rearrangement links TRBV5-8 to TRBJ2-6; a possible D gene is TRBD2 (5 bases). The germline V and J ends were trimmed by 2 bases and 0 bases, with 18 bases remaining between them. Germline values: CDR1 SGHTS, CDR2 YDEGEE. The CDR3 contains 19 residues. CDR3 DNA: TGTGCCAGCAGCTTTCGGGAAGGGCAGCCGCTCTCTGGGGCCAACGTCCTGACTTTC. Its translation: CASSFREGQPLSGANVLTF. Based on the CDR3 plus reference TRBV5-8 and TRBJ2-6, the full variable domain is EAGVTQSPTHLIKTRGQQATLRCSPISGHTSVYWYQQALGLGLQFLLWYDEGEERNRGNFPPRFSGRQFPNYSSELNVNALELEDSALYLCASSFREGQPLSGANVLTFGAGSRLTVL.

The chain uses TRBV4-1 and TRBJ2-3; the D gene is possibly TRBD1 (6 bases). Germline assignment: CDR1 MGHRA and CDR2 YSYEKL. There are 16 residues in the CDR3. The V gene lost 4 bases and the J gene lost 5 bases, with 19 bases spanning the gap. DNA for the CDR3: TGCGCCAGCAGCCGCCCAGGGGACCGAAAAGGAGATACGCAGTATTTT. Translating gives CASSRPGDRKGDTQYF.

The chain joins TRBV18 to TRBJ2-1; 12 bases are shared with TRBD2. The germline CDR1 and CDR2 sequences are KGHSH and LQKENI. The trim removed 1 base at V and 4 bases at J, leaving 2 bases unmatched. The CDR3 runs to 16 residues. CDR3 sequence reads: CASSPQTSGSYNEQFF. In nucleotides, the CDR3 is TGTGCCAGCTCACCACAGACTAGCGGGAGTTACAATGAGCAGTTCTTC.